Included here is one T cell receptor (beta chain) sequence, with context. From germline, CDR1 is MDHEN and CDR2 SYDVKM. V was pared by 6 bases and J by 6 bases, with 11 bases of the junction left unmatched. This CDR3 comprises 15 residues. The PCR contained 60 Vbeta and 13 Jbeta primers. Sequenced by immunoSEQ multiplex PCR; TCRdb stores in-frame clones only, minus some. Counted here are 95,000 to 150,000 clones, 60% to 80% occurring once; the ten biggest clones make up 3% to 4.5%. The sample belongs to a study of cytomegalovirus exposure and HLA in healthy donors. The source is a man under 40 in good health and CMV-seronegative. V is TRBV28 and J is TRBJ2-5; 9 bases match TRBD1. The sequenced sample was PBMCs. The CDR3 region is CASRTGGQGFKTQYF. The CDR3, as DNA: TGTGCCAGCAGAACAGGGGGACAGGGATTCAAGACCCAGTACTTC.